This T cell receptor (beta chain) appears in the sequencing data of a study of identical twins. General study points: Within beta out-of-frame sequences, the excess sharing observed between twins was weaker.

This clonotype was counted at least ten times. Its target is not known. CDR3 size: 14 residues. V was clipped by 6 bases and J by 4 bases; unmatched bases: 4. From germline, CDR1 is SQVTM and CDR2 ANQGSEA. TCRdb re-called the 5' RACE reads with MiXCR, one entry per CDR3 protein. This table has roughly 690,000 distinct CDR3 sequences, around 6% appearing once. V usage is TRBV29-1 and J usage is TRBJ2-7; TRBD2 agrees at 15 bases. The sequenced sample consisted of naive T cells sorted from blood. The sequence was collected from a young man in good health. CDR3 nucleotides: TGCAGCGTGGGAGGACTAGCGGGAGGGTACGAGCAGTACTTC. Translating it yields CSVGGLAGGYEQYF.